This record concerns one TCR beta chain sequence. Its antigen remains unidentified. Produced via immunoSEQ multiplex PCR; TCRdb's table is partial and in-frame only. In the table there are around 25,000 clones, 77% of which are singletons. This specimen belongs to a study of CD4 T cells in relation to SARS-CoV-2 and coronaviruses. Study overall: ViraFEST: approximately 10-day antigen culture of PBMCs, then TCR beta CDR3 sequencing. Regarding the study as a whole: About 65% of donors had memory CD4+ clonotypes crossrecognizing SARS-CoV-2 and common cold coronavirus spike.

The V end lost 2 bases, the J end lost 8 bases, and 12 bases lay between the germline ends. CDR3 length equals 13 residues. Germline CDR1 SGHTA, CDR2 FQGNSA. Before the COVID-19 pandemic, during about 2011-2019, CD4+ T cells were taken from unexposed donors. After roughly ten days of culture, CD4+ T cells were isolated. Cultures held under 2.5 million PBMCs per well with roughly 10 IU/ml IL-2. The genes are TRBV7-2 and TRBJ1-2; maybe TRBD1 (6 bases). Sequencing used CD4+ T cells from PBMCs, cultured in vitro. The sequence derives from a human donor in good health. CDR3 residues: CASSLQQGSGYTF. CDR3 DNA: TGTGCCAGCAGCTTACAGCAGGGGAGCGGCTACACCTTC.